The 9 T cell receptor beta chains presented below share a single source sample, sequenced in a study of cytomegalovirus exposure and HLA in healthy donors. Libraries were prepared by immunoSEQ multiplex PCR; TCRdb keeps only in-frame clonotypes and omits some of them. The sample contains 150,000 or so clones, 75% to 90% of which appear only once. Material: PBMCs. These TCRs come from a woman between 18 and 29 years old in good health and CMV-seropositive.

The CDR3, as DNA: TGTGCCAGCAGTAGTACAGGGCCCCACAATGAGCAGTTCTTC. It is translated as CASSSTGPHNEQFF. V gene TRBV6-4 combines with J gene TRBJ2-1; possible D gene TRBD1, 6 bases. Looked up from germline, CDR1 is MRHNA and CDR2 is SNTAGT. V was trimmed by 5 bases and J by 5 bases, leaving 13 bases between them. This CDR3 has 14 amino acids.

The CDR3 DNA reads TGTGCCAGCAGCTTAGCGGAGGGAACTGAAGCTTTCTTT. This codes for CASSLAEGTEAFF. The chain couples TRBV7-8 to TRBJ1-1; D call uncertain. Germline assignment: CDR1 SGHVS and CDR2 FQNEAQ. CDR3 length: 13 amino acids. V was clipped by 0 bases and J by 5 bases, with 7 bases between them.

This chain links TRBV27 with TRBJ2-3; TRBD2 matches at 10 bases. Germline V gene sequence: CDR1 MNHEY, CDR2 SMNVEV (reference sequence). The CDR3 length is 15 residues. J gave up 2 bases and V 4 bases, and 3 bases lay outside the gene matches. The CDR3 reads CASSSLAGFTDTQYF. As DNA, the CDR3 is TGTGCCAGCAGTTCACTAGCGGGGTTCACAGATACGCAGTATTTT.

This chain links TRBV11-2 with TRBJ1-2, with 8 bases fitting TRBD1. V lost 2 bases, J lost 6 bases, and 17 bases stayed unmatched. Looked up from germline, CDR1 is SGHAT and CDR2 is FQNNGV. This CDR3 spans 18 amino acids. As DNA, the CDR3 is TGTGCCAGCAGCTTAACTTCGCGGACGGACAGGGTATCCGATGGCTACACCTTC. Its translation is CASSLTSRTDRVSDGYTF.

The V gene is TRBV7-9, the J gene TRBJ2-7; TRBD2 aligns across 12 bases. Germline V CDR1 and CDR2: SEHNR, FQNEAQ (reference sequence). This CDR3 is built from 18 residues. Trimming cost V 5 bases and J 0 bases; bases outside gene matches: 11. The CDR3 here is CASSAPTSGGMSSYEQYF. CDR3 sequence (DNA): TGTGCCAGCAGCGCCCCAACTAGCGGGGGGATGAGCTCCTACGAGCAGTACTTC.

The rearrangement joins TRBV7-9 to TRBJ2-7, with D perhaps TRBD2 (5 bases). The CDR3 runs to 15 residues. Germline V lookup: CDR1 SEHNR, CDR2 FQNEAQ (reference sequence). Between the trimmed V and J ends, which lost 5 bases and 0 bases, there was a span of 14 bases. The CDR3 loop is CASSLRRVSSYEQYF. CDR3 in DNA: TGTGCCAGCAGCCTCAGGCGGGTGAGCTCCTACGAGCAGTACTTC.

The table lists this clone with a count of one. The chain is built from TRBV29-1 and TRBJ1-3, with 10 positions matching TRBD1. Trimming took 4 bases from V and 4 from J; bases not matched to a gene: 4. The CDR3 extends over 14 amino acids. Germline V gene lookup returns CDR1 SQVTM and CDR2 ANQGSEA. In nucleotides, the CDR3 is TGCAGCGTTGCCGGGACAGGGGTCGGAAACACCATATATTTT. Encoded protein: CSVAGTGVGNTIYF.

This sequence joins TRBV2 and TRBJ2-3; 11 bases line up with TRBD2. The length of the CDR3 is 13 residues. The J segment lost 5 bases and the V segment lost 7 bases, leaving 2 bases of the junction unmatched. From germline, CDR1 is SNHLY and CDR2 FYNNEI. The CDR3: CASNGLAGDTQYF. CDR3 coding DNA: TGTGCCAGCAACGGACTAGCGGGAGATACGCAGTATTTT.

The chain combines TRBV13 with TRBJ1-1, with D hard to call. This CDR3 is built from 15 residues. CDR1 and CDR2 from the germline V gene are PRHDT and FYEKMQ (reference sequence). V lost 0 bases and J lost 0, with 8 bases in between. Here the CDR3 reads CASSLGLTVNTEAFF. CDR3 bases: TGTGCCAGCAGCTTAGGCCTAACAGTGAACACTGAAGCTTTCTTT.